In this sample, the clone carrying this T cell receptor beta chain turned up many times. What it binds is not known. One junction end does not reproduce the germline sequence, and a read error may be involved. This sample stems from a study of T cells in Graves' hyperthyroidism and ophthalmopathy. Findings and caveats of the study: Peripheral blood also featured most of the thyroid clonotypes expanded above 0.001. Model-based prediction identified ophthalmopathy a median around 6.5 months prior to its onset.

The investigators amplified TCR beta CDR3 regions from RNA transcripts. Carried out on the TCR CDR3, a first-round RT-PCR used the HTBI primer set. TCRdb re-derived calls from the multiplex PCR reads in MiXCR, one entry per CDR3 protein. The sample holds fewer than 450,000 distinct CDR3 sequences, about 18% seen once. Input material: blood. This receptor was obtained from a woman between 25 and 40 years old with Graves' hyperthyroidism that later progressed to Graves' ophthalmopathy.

CDR3 protein: CASSPGYEQYF. The DNA for the CDR3 is TGTGCCAGCAGCCCCGGCTACGAGCAGTACTTC. The chain carries TRBV5-1 and TRBJ2-7; no clear D gene. The CDR3 length is 11 residues. CDR1 SGHRS and CDR2 YFSETQ come from the germline V gene.